This TCR beta chain was profiled in a study of blood T cell repertoires in COVID-19. Study context: The United States, Italy and Spain supplied acute and convalescent COVID-19 samples. Sample material is recorded as cDNA or gDNA derived from T cells, B-cell-depleted T cells, or PBMCs.

Trimming removed 5 bases from V and 6 bases from J; junction bases left unmatched: 2. This CDR3 region has 14 residues. Germline-derived CDR1 and CDR2 are SEHNR and FQNEAQ (reference sequence). The repertoire was sequenced with immunoSEQ multiplex PCR; TCRdb's copy has only in-frame clones and lacks some. Of about 200,000 clones in the sample, approximately 87% were seen once. Sequencing input: peripheral blood. This chain joins TRBV7-9 and TRBJ2-7, with 15 bases matching TRBD2. The clonotype comes from a man aged 55 to 70 who had recovered from COVID-19. CDR3 amino acids: CASSQGLAGGEQYF. The DNA of the CDR3 is TGTGCCAGCAGCCAGGGACTAGCGGGAGGCGAGCAGTACTTC.